The clone carrying this T cell receptor (beta chain) was found many times. The data stem from a study of regulatory T cells in long-lasting Graves disease. The V gene end was trimmed by 2 bases and the J gene end by 4 bases; junction bases not matched to a gene: 5. This CDR3 region has 15 residues. Per the germline V gene, CDR1 is SGHTA and CDR2 is FQGNSA. CDR3 regions were amplified by Arm-PCR using iRepertoire HTBI primers to build TCR beta libraries. TCRdb fed the multiplex PCR reads into MiXCR, producing one record per CDR3 protein. Among roughly 500,000 distinct CDR3 sequences listed, approximately 13% were seen once. Described time point: newly diagnosed GD, antithyroid drugs for less than 3 months. PBMCs provided the RNA from which the TCR library was made. These records were also assigned to another study, of T cells in Graves' hyperthyroidism and ophthalmopathy.

This clonotype was obtained from a man younger than 40 with Graves disease. The chain links TRBV7-2 to TRBJ2-5; 9 bases match TRBD2. This material consisted of peripheral blood mononuclear cells (PBMCs), taken at new diagnosis, from a patient treated with antithyroid drugs. The CDR3: CASSLYLAGLETQYF. In DNA, the CDR3 is TGTGCCAGCAGCTTATACCTAGCGGGACTAGAGACCCAGTACTTC.